This TCR beta chain is from a study of OX40 agonist ivuxolimab in advanced cancers. In the study overall: Ivuxolimab was a fully human IgG2 agonistic monoclonal antibody targeting the costimulatory receptor OX40 (CD134). Prior anti-PD-1, anti-PD-L1 or anti-CTLA-4 therapy was permitted, and checkpoint inhibitors had been received by roughly 42% of dose-escalation patients. Intravenous ivuxolimab was administered to patients every 2 weeks at six dose levels: 0.01, 0.1, 0.3, 1.5, 3 and 10 mg/kg. Of the roughly 51 dose-escalation patients, hepatocellular carcinoma was present in about 20, melanoma in some 15, renal cell carcinoma in 9 and head and neck cancer in 9. In the dose-escalation cohort, 65% to 85% of patients were male, and the mean age was roughly 60 years with a range of about 23 to 79. The purpose of peripheral TCRbeta sequencing was to test whether ivuxolimab changed TCR sequence diversity and led to clonal T-cell expansion. The paper covers the monotherapy dose-escalation part of the phase I ivuxolimab trial, which included N of about 50 patients. Three dose-escalation patients achieved partial responses, one with hepatocellular carcinoma and two with cutaneous melanoma.

Points on this clone: It has no known antigen specificity. No much larger clone is present one base from it, and per-base qualities are unavailable.

Per the germline V gene, SGHTA is the CDR1 and FQGTGA is the CDR2. The CDR3, cysteine through phenylalanine, is 14 amino acids long. This entry keeps only the CDR3 DNA: 42 bases, framed from base 1. At the junction V is shortened by 5 bases and J by 0 bases, with 10 bases in between. What the work shows at the level of the full study, not this receptor alone: Low levels of normalized T-cell clonal expansion were also shown by some nonresponding patients. After ivuxolimab, more expanded clones were found on average in CD8+ T cells than in CD4+ T cells. Which antigens the clonally expanded peripheral T cells were specific for was not determined. At doses of 0.1 to 3.0 mg/kg, clonal expansion of both CD4+ and CD8+ T cells in blood was seen between baseline and week 6. In the 0.1-3.0 mg/kg groups, partial responders were among the patients with the lowest normalized peripheral clonal expansion, particularly in CD8+ T cells.

For sequencing of the TCRbeta CDR3 region, genomic DNA was extracted from the sorted cells. The immunoSEQ Assay was used to sequence the TCRbeta CDR3 regions. TCRdb carries this immuneACCESS record with in-frame sequences only. Its versions omit some clonotypes, under half of them owing to an unresolved V gene in the studies checked, with the rest unexplained. This sample has approximately 100,000 clones in its table, and 90% of those were observed once. The ten top clones hold roughly 0.5% of the sample. The trial excluded patients who had a history of autoimmune disease or who were on systemic immunosuppression. Peripheral blood for TCR sequencing was drawn from every dose cohort at baseline, at cycle 4 day 1 and at cycle 7 day 1. The samples were taken from a phase I, first-in-human, multicenter, open-label dose-escalation trial of ivuxolimab. The trial enrolled adults with locally advanced or metastatic head and neck squamous cell, hepatocellular, melanoma or renal cell carcinoma. Before TCR sequencing, CD4+ and CD8+ T cells were separately sorted from peripheral blood.

The TCR sequence derives from an adult with an advanced solid tumor such as melanoma, head and neck, liver or kidney cancer. This specimen was CD4+ or CD8+ T cells sorted from blood, taken in a trial of the OX40 agonist ivuxolimab. The rearranged chain carries TRBV7-3 and TRBJ1-1; no D gene can be assigned with confidence. The CDR3 region: CASSPGAVNTEAFF. The nucleotides are TGTGCCAGCAGCCCTGGAGCTGTGAACACTGAAGCTTTCTTT.